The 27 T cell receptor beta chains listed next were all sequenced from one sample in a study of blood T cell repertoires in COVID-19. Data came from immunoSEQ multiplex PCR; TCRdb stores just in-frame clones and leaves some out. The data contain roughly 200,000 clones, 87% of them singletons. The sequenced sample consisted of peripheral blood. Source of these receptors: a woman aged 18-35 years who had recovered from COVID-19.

The CDR3 is CASSLGGQIEQYF. The CDR3, as DNA: TGTGCCAGCAGCCTCGGGGGGCAAATCGAGCAGTACTTC. The chain combines TRBV7-9 with TRBJ2-7; D possibly corresponds to TRBD2 (7 bases). Germline loops: CDR1 SEHNR, CDR2 FQNEAQ (reference sequence). The CDR3 covers 13 residues. Trimming removed 5 bases from V and 6 bases from J, with 14 bases in between.

CDR3 region: CASSQEAGTFSYNEQFF. CDR3 DNA: TGCGCCAGCAGCCAAGAAGCGGGGACTTTCTCCTACAATGAGCAGTTCTTC. The chain uses TRBV4-3 and TRBJ2-1; 7 bases agree with TRBD2. Germline V gene sequence: CDR1 LGHNA, CDR2 YSLEER. The CDR3 runs 17 residues. J gave up 0 bases and V 0 bases, and 5 bases lay outside the gene matches.

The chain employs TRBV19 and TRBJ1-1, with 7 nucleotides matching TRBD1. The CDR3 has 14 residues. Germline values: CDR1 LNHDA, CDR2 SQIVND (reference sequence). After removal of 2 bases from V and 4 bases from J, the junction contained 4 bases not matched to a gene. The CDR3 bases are TGTGCCAGTAGTATAACAACAGGGGTCACTGAAGCTTTCTTT. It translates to CASSITTGVTEAFF. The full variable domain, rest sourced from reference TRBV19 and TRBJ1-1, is DGGITQSPKYLFRKEGQNVTLSCEQNLNHDAMYWYRQDPGQGLRLIYYSQIVNDFQKGDIAEGYSVSREKKESFPLTVTSAQKNPTAFYLCASSITTGVTEAFFGQGTRLTVV.

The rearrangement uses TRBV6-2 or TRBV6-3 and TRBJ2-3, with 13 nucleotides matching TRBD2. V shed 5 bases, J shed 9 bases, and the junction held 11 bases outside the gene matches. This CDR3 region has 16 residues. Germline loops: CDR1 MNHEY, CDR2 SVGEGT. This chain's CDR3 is CASSLSGTSGKRTQYF. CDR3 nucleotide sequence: TGTGCCAGCAGTCTGTCCGGGACTAGCGGGAAACGCACGCAGTATTTT.

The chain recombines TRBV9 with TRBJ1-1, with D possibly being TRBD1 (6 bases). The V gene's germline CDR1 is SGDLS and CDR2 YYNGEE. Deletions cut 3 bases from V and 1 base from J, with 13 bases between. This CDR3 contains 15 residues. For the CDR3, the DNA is TGTGCCAGCAGCGGGGAGGGGGGTCAGAACACTGAAGCTTTCTTT. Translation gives CASSGEGGQNTEAFF.

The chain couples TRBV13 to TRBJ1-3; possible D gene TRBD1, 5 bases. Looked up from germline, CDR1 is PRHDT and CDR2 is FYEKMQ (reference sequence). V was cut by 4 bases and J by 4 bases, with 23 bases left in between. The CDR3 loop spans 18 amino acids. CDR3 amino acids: CASSSEGLLRGLGNTIYF. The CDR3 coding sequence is TGTGCCAGCAGCTCTGAGGGACTTTTAAGGGGTCTCGGAAACACCATATATTTT. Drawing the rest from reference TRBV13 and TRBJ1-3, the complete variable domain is AAGVIQSPRHLIKEKRETATLKCYPIPRHDTVYWYQQGPGQDPQFLISFYEKMQSDKGSIPDRFSAQQFSDYHSELNMSSLELGDSALYFCASSSEGLLRGLGNTIYFGEGSWLTVV.

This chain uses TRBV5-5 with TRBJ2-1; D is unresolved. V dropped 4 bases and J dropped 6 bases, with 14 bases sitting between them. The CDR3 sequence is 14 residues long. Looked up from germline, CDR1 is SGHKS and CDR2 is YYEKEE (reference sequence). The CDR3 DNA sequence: TGTGCCAGCAGCGCCCTTGGAGCACTCAATGAGCAGTTCTTC. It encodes CASSALGALNEQFF. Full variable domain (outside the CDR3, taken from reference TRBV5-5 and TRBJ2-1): DAGVTQSPTHLIKTRGQQVTLRCSPISGHKSVSWYQQVLGQGPQFIFQYYEKEERGRGNFPDRFSARQFPNYSSELNVNALLLGDSALYLCASSALGALNEQFFGPGTRLTVL.

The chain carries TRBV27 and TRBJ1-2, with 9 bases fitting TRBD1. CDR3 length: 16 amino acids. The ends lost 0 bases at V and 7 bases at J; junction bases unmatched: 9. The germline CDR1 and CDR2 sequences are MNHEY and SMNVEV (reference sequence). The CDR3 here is CASSLSGTGSPGGYTF. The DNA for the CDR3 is TGTGCCAGCAGTTTATCGGGGACAGGGAGCCCCGGTGGCTACACCTTC.

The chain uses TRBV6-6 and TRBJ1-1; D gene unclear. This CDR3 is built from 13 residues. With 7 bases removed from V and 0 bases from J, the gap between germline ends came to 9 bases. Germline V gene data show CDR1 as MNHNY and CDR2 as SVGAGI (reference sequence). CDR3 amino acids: CASKAAMNTEAFF. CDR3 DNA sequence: TGTGCCAGCAAGGCGGCTATGAACACTGAAGCTTTCTTT.

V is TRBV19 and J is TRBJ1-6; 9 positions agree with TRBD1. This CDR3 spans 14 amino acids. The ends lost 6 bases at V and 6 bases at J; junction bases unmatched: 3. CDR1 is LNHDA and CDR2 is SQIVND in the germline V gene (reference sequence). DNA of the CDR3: TGTGCCAGTAGCCAGACAGGGGGTAATTCACCCCTCCACTTT. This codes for CASSQTGGNSPLHF.

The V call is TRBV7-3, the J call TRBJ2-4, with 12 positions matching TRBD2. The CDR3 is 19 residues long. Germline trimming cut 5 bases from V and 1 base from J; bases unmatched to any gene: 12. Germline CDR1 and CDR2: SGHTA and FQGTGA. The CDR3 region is CASSLGVTSGSLAKNIQYF. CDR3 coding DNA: TGTGCCAGCAGCCTAGGGGTGACTAGCGGGAGTCTTGCCAAAAACATTCAGTACTTC.

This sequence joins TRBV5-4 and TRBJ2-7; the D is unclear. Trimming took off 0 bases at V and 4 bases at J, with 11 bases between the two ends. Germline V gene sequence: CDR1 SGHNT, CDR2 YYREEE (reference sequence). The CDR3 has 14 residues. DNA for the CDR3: TGTGCCAGCAGCTTGGCCTCTGGAGCGTACGAGCAGTACTTC. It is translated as CASSLASGAYEQYF.

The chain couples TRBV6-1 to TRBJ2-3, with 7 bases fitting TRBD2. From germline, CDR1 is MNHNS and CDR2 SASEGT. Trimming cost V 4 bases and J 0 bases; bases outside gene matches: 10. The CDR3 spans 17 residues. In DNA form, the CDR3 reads TGTGCCAGCAGTGGCTACGAGGGAGGGCGTAGCACAGATACGCAGTATTTT. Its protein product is CASSGYEGGRSTDTQYF.

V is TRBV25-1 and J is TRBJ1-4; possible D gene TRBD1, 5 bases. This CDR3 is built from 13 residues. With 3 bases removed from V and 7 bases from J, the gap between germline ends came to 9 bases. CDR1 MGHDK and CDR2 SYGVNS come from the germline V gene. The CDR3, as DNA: TGTGCCAGCAGTGACAGGGAGGGTGAAAAACTGTTTTTT. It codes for CASSDREGEKLFF.

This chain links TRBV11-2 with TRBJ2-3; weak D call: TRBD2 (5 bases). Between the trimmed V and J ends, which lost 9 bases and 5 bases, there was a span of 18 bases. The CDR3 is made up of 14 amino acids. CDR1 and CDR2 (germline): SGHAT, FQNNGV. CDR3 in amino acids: CASQTGILVDTQYF. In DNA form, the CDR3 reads TGTGCCAGTCAAACCGGGATCCTCGTAGATACGCAGTATTTT. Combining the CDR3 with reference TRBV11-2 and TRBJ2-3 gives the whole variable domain EAGVAQSPRYKIIEKRQSVAFWCNPISGHATLYWYQQILGQGPKLLIQFQNNGVVDDSQLPKDRFSAERLKGVDSTLKIQPAKLEDSAVYLCASQTGILVDTQYFGPGTRLTVL.

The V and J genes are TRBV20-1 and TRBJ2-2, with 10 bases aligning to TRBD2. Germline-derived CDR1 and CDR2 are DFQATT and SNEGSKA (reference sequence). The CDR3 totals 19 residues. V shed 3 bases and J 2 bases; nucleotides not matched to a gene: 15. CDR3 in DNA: TGCAGTGCTAGTGCCCTAGCGGGAGAAACGGTGGGAAACACCGGGGAGCTGTTTTTT. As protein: CSASALAGETVGNTGELFF.

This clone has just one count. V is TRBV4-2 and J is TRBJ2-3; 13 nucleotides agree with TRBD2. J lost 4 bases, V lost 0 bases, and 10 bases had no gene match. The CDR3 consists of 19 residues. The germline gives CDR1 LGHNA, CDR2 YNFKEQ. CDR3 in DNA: TGTGCCAGCAGCCAAGATTCACTAGCGGGAGGGGGCCCCCCAGATACGCAGTATTTT. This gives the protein CASSQDSLAGGGPPDTQYF.

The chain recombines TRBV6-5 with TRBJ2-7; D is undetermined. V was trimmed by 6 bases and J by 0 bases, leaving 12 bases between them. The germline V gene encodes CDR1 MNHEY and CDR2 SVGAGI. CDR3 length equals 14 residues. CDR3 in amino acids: CASRRLLLSYEQYF. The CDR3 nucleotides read TGTGCCAGCAGAAGACTTCTCCTCTCCTACGAGCAGTACTTC.

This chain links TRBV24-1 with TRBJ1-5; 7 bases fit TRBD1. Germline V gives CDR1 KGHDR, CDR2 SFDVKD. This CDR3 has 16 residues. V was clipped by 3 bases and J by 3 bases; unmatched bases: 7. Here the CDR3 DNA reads TGTGCCACCAGTGATAACCGGGACAGACCCAATCAGCCCCAGCATTTT. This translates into CATSDNRDRPNQPQHF.

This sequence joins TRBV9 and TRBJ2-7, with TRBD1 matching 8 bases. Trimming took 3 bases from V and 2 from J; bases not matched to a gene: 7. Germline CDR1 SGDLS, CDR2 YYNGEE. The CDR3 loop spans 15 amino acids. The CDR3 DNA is TGTGCCAGCAGCGCCAGGACAGGGTTTGCCTACGAGCAGTACTTC. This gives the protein CASSARTGFAYEQYF.

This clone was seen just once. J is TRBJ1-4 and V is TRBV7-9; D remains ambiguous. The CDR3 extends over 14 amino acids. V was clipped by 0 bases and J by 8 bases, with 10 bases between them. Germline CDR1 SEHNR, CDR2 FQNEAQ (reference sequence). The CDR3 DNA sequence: TGTGCCAGCAGCTTAGCCGCACCCCAGGAAAAACTGTTTTTT. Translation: CASSLAAPQEKLFF.

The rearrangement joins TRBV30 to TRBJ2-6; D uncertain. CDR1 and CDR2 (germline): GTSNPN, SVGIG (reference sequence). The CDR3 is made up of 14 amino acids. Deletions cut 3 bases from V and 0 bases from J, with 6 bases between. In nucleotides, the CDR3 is TGTGCCTGGAGAGGAGCCTCTGGGGCCAACGTCCTGACTTTC. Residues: CAWRGASGANVLTF.

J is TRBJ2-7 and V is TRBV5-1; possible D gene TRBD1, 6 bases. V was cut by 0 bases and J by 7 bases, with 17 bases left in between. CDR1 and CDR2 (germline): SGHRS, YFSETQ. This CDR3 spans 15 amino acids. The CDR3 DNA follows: TGCGCCAGCAGCTTGGTCGCAGGGGCGGCAGGAGAGCAGTACTTC. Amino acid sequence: CASSLVAGAAGEQYF.

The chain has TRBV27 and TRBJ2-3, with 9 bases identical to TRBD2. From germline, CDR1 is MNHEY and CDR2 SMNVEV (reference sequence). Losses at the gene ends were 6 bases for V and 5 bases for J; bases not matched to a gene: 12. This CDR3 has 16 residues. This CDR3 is CASSSAASGIIDTQYF. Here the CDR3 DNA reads TGTGCCAGCAGCTCAGCGGCTAGCGGGATCATAGATACGCAGTATTTT.

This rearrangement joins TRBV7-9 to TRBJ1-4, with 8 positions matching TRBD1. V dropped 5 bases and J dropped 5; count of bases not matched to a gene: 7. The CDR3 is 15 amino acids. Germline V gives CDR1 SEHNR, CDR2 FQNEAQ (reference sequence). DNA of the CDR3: TGTGCCAGCAGCGGGCAGGGGGCGCCCAATGAAAAACTGTTTTTT. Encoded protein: CASSGQGAPNEKLFF.

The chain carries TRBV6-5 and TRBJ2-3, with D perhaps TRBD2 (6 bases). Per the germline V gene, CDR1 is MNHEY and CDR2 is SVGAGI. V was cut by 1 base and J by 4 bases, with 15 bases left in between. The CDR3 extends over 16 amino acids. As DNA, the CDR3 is TGTGCCAGCAGTTACTTCCAGGGAGGTCAGGCAGATACGCAGTATTTT. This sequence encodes CASSYFQGGQADTQYF.

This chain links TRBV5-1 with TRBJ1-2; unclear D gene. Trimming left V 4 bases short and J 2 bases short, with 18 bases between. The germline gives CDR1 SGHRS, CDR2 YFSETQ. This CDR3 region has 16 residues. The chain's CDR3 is CASSPRPLHRNYGYTF. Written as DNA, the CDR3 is TGCGCCAGCAGCCCTAGGCCACTTCATAGAAACTATGGCTACACCTTC.